A selection of T cell receptor beta chains follows, all from one sample in a study of CD8 T cells in Susac syndrome. TCRdb independently ran MiXCR on the immunoSEQ multiplex PCR reads; one entry per CDR3 protein. The sample carries around 140,000 distinct CDR3 sequences, approximately 94% recorded once. What was sequenced was CD4+ T cells from PBMCs. The receptor source for this set is a human donor in good health. Both conserved end residues are part of each CDR3. The order of the fields is V gene, CDR3 length, J gene, CDR3 protein.

TRBV7-9	14	TRBJ2-3	CASSLGLHTDTQYF
TRBV20-1	16	TRBJ1-3	CSASPPQGKSGNTIYF
TRBV18	15	TRBJ1-4	CASSPPGRLEEKLFF
TRBV28	16	TRBJ2-7	CASTTHRDRGIYEQYF
TRBV11-2	15	TRBJ2-7	CASSLSSGNLYEQYF
TRBV27	15	TRBJ1-2	CASSPPPGAGYGYTF
TRBV7-9	13	TRBJ2-5	CASSGGVSETQYF
TRBV12-3/TRBV12-4	13	TRBJ1-1	CASSLSGKDEAFF
TRBV14	11	TRBJ1-1	CASSSQTGAFF
TRBV20-1	14	TRBJ2-7	CSASRLAGLYGQYF
TRBV3-1	13	TRBJ1-6	CASSQAPGTGHNF
TRBV5-1	15	TRBJ1-1	CASSTETPTKAEAFF
TRBV15	13	TRBJ2-7	CATSRQDSYEQYF
TRBV12-3/TRBV12-4	13	TRBJ1-2	CASSLRQFQGYTF
TRBV7-2	14	TRBJ1-4	CASSLGGGTGKLFF
TRBV3-1	13	TRBJ1-2	CASSRDRDYGYTF
TRBV12-3/TRBV12-4	13	TRBJ1-3	CASSFRLGNTIYF
TRBV20-1	16	TRBJ2-2	CSARDSQGASTGELFF
TRBV20-1	16	TRBJ1-2	CSANSPGQGFNYGYTF
TRBV12-3/TRBV12-4	12	TRBJ2-2	CASSLVVGELFF
TRBV15	16	TRBJ2-7	CATSRGDMGFSYEQYF
TRBV18	14	TRBJ2-7	CASSQKTASYEQYF
TRBV30	12	TRBJ1-4	CAWSLLNEKLFF
TRBV10-2	13	TRBJ1-2	CASSADARGGYTF
TRBV27	17	TRBJ1-1	CASSSIRPTGRWTEAFF
TRBV5-1	15	TRBJ2-1	CASSIGTSGINEQFF
TRBV5-1	18	TRBJ2-7	CASSPRTGGTSGSNEQYF
TRBV7-9	17	TRBJ2-3	CASSSRRSGRPTDTQYF
TRBV5-4	14	TRBJ2-2	CASSLIANTGELFF
TRBV12-3/TRBV12-4	15	TRBJ2-7	CASSSDGTGFDEQYF
TRBV18	16	TRBJ2-3	CASSPRTGMGTDTQYF
TRBV7-9	14	TRBJ2-2	CASSLGLNTGELFF
TRBV3-1	12	TRBJ2-3	CASSQKSDTQYF
TRBV15	13	TRBJ2-3	CATSTPWGDTQYF
TRBV28	17	TRBJ1-1	CASNRSGVRARGTEAFF
TRBV30	15	TRBJ2-3	CAWTRVAARTDTQYF
TRBV25-1	13	TRBJ1-4	CASRMSLNEKLFF
TRBV11-2	14	TRBJ1-1	CASSQDRVNTEAFF
TRBV19	14	TRBJ2-1	CASCASGRAREQFF